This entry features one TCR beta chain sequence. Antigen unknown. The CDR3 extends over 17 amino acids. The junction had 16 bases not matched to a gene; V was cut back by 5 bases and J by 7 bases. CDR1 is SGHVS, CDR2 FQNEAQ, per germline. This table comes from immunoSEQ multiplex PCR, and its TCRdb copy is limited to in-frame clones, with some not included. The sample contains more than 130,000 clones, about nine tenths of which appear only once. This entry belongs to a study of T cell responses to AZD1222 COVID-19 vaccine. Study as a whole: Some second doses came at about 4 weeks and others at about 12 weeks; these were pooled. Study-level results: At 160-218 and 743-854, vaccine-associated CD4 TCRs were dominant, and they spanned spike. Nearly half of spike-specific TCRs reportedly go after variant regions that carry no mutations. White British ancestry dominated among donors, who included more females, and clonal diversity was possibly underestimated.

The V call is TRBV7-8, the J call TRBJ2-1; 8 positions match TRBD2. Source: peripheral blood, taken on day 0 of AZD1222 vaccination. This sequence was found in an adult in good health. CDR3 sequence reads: CASSTGGLGLASNEQFF. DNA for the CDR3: TGTGCCAGCAGCACGGGTGGCTTAGGACTAGCTTCGAATGAGCAGTTCTTC. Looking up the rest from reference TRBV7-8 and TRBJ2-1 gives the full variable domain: GAGVSQSPRYKVAKRGQDVALRCDPISGHVSLFWYQQALGQGPEFLTYFQNEAQLDKSGLPSDRFFAERPEGSVSTLKIQRTQQEDSAVYLCASSTGGLGLASNEQFFGPGTRLTVL.